The 22 T cell receptor beta chains below all came from one sample that was sequenced in a study of CD8 T cells in ankylosing spondylitis. MiXCR, applied by TCRdb to the 5' RACE reads, yields one record per CDR3 protein. Of about 92,000 distinct CDR3 sequences in the sample, around 10% are singletons; the top ten hold just over 5%. The specimen was blood, either unsorted or a sorted T cell fraction (not recorded which). All receptors come from a male donor with ankylosing spondylitis or in good health (not recorded which).

The rearrangement uses TRBV5-1 and TRBJ1-1; TRBD1 matches 7 bases. Trimming at V came to 3 bases and at J to 6 bases, leaving 8 bases not matched to a gene. Germline V lookup: CDR1 SGHRS, CDR2 YFSETQ. This CDR3 has 14 residues. For the CDR3, the DNA is TGCGCCAGCAGCTCCCGACAGGGTTCATCTGAAGCTTTCTTT. It codes for CASSSRQGSSEAFF.

This clonotype occurred many times. This chain connects TRBV28 to TRBJ1-1; D is perhaps TRBD1 (5 bases). The V gene lost 6 bases and the J gene lost 10 bases, with 12 bases spanning the gap. In germline, CDR1 is MDHEN, CDR2 SYDVKM. CDR3 size: 11 residues. The CDR3 loop is CASSVGHVAFF. The CDR3 bases are TGTGCCAGCAGCGTAGGACATGTAGCTTTCTTT.

This clonotype was found many times. The rearrangement joins TRBV5-1 to TRBJ1-1; D might be TRBD1 (5 bases). The CDR3 totals 16 residues. In germline, CDR1 is SGHRS, CDR2 YFSETQ. Between the trimmed V and J ends, which lost 0 bases and 1 base, there was a span of 13 bases. The CDR3 protein is CASSLGQGNENTEAFF. The CDR3 coding sequence is TGCGCCAGCAGCTTGGGGCAGGGTAATGAGAACACTGAAGCTTTCTTT.

This clonotype was seen more than once but under ten times. The chain employs TRBV9 and TRBJ2-3; 12 positions match TRBD2. CDR1 and CDR2 (germline): SGDLS, YYNGEE. The CDR3 length is 17 residues. Unmatched junction bases numbered 4, after V lost 0 bases and J lost 2 bases. Written as DNA, the CDR3 is TGTGCCAGCAGCGTAGACCGGACTAGCGGGGACACAGATACGCAGTATTTT. Translation gives CASSVDRTSGDTDTQYF. The variable domain in full, completed from reference TRBV9 and TRBJ2-3, reads DSGVTQTPKHLITATGQRVTLRCSPRSGDLSVYWYQQSLDQGLQFLIQYYNGEERAKGNILERFSAQQFPDLHSELNLSSLELGDSALYFCASSVDRTSGDTDTQYFGPGTRLTVL.

This chain connects TRBV12-3 or TRBV12-4 to TRBJ1-1, with D unresolved. Trimming pared 1 base from V and 1 base from J, leaving 7 bases between. This CDR3 is 14 amino acids long. CDR3 amino acids: CASSLGSGNTEAFF. In DNA, the CDR3 is TGTGCCAGCAGTTTAGGATCAGGGAACACTGAAGCTTTCTTT.

This clonotype was detected many times. The chain recombines TRBV20-1 with TRBJ1-2; TRBD1 is a possible D gene (6 bases). CDR1 and CDR2 from the germline V gene are DFQATT and SNEGSKA (reference sequence). Trimming pared 2 bases from V and 3 bases from J, leaving 13 bases between. The CDR3 is 14 amino acids. DNA of the CDR3: TGCAGTGCTAGAAACAGGGCATTTTACTATGGCTACACCTTC. It yields the protein CSARNRAFYYGYTF.

This clonotype was found many times. This chain joins TRBV13 and TRBJ2-5, with D possibly matching TRBD1 (5 bases). The V and J ends lost 6 bases and 1 base respectively, with 12 bases between them. This CDR3 comprises 14 residues. Germline lookup yields CDR1 PRHDT and CDR2 FYEKMQ (reference sequence). The CDR3 coding sequence is TGTGCCAGCAGAAAAAGGGGTTCCCAAGAGACCCAGTACTTC. Protein product: CASRKRGSQETQYF.

This clonotype has at least ten counts. V and J are TRBV13 and TRBJ1-2; 7 nucleotides match TRBD1. Trimming removed 2 bases from V and 2 bases from J; junction bases left unmatched: 14. Germline CDR1 reads PRHDT; CDR2 reads FYEKMQ (reference sequence). The CDR3 has 18 residues. The DNA for the CDR3 is TGTGCCAGCAGCTTATACCGCATCAACAGGGGCCGGAACTATGGCTACACCTTC. This translates into CASSLYRINRGRNYGYTF.

This clonotype occurred many times. This sequence joins TRBV27 and TRBJ1-1; D unresolved. Germline values: CDR1 MNHEY, CDR2 SMNVEV (reference sequence). The CDR3 sequence is 13 residues long. V was pared by 5 bases and J by 3 bases, with 10 bases between. Written as DNA, the CDR3 is TGTGCCAGCAGTGGTGGAGAGTACACTGAAGCTTTCTTT. This sequence encodes CASSGGEYTEAFF.

This clonotype was recorded many times. This chain joins TRBV29-1 and TRBJ2-1; D ambiguous. The germline V and J ends were trimmed by 7 bases and 4 bases, with 5 bases remaining between them. CDR1 SQVTM and CDR2 ANQGSEA come from the germline V gene. This CDR3 has 10 residues. The CDR3 sequence: CSAVYNEQFF. The DNA for the CDR3 is TGCAGCGCCGTTTACAATGAGCAGTTCTTC.

The sample holds a few counts of this clonotype. This chain links TRBV18 with TRBJ1-2, with D perhaps matching TRBD1 (6 bases). Germline-derived CDR1 and CDR2 are KGHSH and LQKENI. The CDR3 totals 15 residues. V gave up 3 bases and J gave up 6 bases, with 17 bases separating them. CDR3 sequence (DNA): TGTGCCAGCTCACCCCTGCCAGGGGAAGGTCATGGCTACACCTTC. This sequence encodes CASSPLPGEGHGYTF.

This rearrangement joins TRBV3-1 to TRBJ1-2; TRBD1 aligns across 8 bases. In germline, CDR1 is LGHDT, CDR2 YNNKEL (reference sequence). Trimming removed 5 bases from V and 4 bases from J; junction bases left unmatched: 12. CDR3 size: 16 residues. CDR3 sequence reads: CASSLRAGTGPYGYTF. CDR3 in DNA: TGTGCCAGCAGCTTACGGGCCGGGACAGGCCCCTATGGCTACACCTTC.

This clonotype turned up a few times. The V gene is TRBV11-2, the J gene TRBJ2-3; 8 bases line up with TRBD2. V lost 5 bases and J lost 13; bases outside the gene matches: 14. CDR1 is SGHAT and CDR2 is FQNNGV in the germline V gene. The CDR3 runs to 14 residues. The CDR3, as DNA: TGTGCCAGCAGCCCCGGGACTAGGCTTTATCATAAGTATTTT. Protein product: CASSPGTRLYHKYF.

The sample holds many counts of this clonotype. The chain joins TRBV10-3 to TRBJ1-5; tentatively, D is TRBD1 (5 bases). This CDR3 comprises 14 residues. CDR1 is ENHRY, CDR2 SYGVKD, per germline. V was shortened by 11 bases and J by 0 bases, with 14 bases between the two germline ends. For the CDR3, the DNA is TGTGCCGTACGGGGGGAGATTAGCAATCAGCCCCAGCATTTT. This translates into CAVRGEISNQPQHF.

This chain joins TRBV4-1 and TRBJ1-2; a weak D match, TRBD1 (5 bases). V was clipped by 1 base and J by 0 bases, with 9 bases between them. Germline CDR1 is MGHRA and CDR2 is YSYEKL. The CDR3 length is 15 residues. CDR3 DNA: TGCGCCAGCAGCCAAGTTCCGGGGGCTAACTATGGCTACACCTTC. Translated, it gives CASSQVPGANYGYTF.

This clonotype was observed many times. This rearrangement joins TRBV5-1 to TRBJ2-7, with D tentatively TRBD1 or TRBD2 (6 bases each). CDR1 is SGHRS and CDR2 is YFSETQ in the germline V gene. The V gene lost 0 bases and the J gene lost 6 bases, with 13 bases spanning the gap. The CDR3 length is 14 residues. The CDR3 nucleotides are TGCGCCAGCAGCTTGGAGGAGGGGGGTCTCGAGCAGTACTTC. Its protein product is CASSLEEGGLEQYF.

The V gene is TRBV7-2, the J gene TRBJ2-1, with 11 nucleotides matching TRBD2. Trimming cost V 5 bases and J 12 bases; bases outside gene matches: 3. The CDR3 is 12 residues long. Germline assignment: CDR1 SGHTA and CDR2 FQGNSA. CDR3 in amino acids: CASSTLAGGQFF. CDR3 bases: TGTGCCAGCAGCACCCTAGCGGGGGGGCAGTTCTTC.

This clonotype was found many times. The chain recombines TRBV14 with TRBJ2-7; D not certain. Germline lookup yields CDR1 SGHDN and CDR2 FVKESK. The CDR3 runs to 12 residues. Trimming shortened V by 2 bases and J by 3 bases, and 5 bases separated the two germline ends. The CDR3 nucleotides are TGTGCCAGCAGCCAAACGAACTACGAGCAGTACTTC. It encodes CASSQTNYEQYF.

This clonotype was seen repeatedly, ten times or more. DNA for the CDR3: TGTGCCAGCAGTTTCGCGACGGGACAGAGCAATTCACCCCTCCACTTT. This encodes CASSFATGQSNSPLHF. The rearrangement joins TRBV6-2 or TRBV6-3 to TRBJ1-6; 7 nucleotides line up with TRBD1. The germline CDR1 and CDR2 sequences are MNHEY and SVGEGT. The V segment lost 4 bases and the J segment 7 bases; nucleotides outside the gene matches: 10. The CDR3 length is 16 residues.

Many counts were recorded for this clonotype. This chain links TRBV6-6 with TRBJ2-7, with 8 bases aligning to TRBD1. The CDR3 has 13 amino acids. Germline trimming cut 6 bases from V and 1 base from J; bases unmatched to any gene: 2. The germline gives CDR1 MNHNY, CDR2 SVGAGI (reference sequence). DNA for the CDR3: TGTGCCAGCAGGCGACAGGGGTCCTACGAGCAGTACTTC. As protein: CASRRQGSYEQYF.

This clonotype was counted at least ten times. V usage is TRBV28 and J usage is TRBJ1-6; 7 bases align to TRBD1. The germline V gene has CDR1 MDHEN and CDR2 SYDVKM. Losses at the gene ends were 6 bases for V and 0 bases for J; bases not matched to a gene: 5. CDR3 length: 16 amino acids. The CDR3 DNA follows: TGTGCCAGCAGGTCGGACAGGAACTCCTATAATTCACCCCTCCACTTT. This sequence encodes CASRSDRNSYNSPLHF.

Many counts were recorded for this clonotype. One end of the junction does not line up with germline, which may come from a read error. V and J are TRBV28 and TRBJ1-1; D remains ambiguous. This CDR3 spans 14 amino acids. Germline V gene sequence: CDR1 MDHEN, CDR2 SYDVKM. For the CDR3, the DNA is TGTGCCAGTAGTTTCACCCCTATGAACACTGAAGCTTTCTTT. Translated, it gives CASSFTPMNTEAFF.